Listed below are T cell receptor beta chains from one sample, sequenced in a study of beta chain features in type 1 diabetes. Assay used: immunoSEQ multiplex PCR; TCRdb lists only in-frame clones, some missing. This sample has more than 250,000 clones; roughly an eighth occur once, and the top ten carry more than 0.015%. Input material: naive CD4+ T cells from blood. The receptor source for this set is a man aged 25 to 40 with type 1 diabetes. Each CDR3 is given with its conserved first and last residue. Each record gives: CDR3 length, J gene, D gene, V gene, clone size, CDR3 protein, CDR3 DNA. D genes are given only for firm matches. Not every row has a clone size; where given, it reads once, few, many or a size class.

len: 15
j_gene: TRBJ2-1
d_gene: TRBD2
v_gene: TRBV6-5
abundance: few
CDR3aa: CASSPGTSGSNEQFF
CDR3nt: TGTGCCAGCAGTCCCGGGACTAGCGGGAGTAATGAGCAGTTCTTC

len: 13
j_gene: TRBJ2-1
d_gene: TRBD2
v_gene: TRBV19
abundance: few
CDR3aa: CASSSSVAGEQFF
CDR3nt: TGTGCCAGTAGTAGCTCCGTAGCGGGTGAGCAGTTCTTC

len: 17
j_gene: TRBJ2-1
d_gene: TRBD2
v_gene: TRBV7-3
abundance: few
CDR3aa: CASSSGPGLAPDNEQFF
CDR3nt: TGTGCCAGCAGCTCGGGGCCGGGACTAGCGCCCGACAATGAGCAGTTCTTC

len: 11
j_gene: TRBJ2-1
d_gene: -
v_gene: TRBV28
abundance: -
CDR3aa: CASRRDNEQFF
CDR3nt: TGTGCCAGCCGGCGGGACAATGAGCAGTTCTTC

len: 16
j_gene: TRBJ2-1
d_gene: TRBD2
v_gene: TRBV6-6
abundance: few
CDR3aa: CASRPGLAGGPGGQFF
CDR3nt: TGTGCCAGCAGACCCGGACTAGCGGGAGGGCCTGGGGGGCAGTTCTTC

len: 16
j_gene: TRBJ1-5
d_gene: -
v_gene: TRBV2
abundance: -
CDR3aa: CASSERGGESNQPQHF
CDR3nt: TGTGCCAGCAGTGAAAGAGGGGGGGAAAGCAATCAGCCCCAGCATTTT

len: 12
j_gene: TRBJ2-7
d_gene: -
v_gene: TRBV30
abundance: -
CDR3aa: CAWTWRSGEQYF
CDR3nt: TGTGCCTGGACGTGGAGATCAGGGGAGCAGTACTTC

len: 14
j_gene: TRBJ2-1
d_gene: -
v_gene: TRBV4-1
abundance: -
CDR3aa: CASSYPQAYNEQFF
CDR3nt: TGCGCCAGCAGCTACCCCCAGGCCTACAATGAGCAGTTCTTC

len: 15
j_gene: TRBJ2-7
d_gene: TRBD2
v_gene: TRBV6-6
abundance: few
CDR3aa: CASSYSLAGVYEQYF
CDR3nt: TGTGCCAGCAGTTACTCCCTAGCGGGAGTCTACGAGCAGTACTTC

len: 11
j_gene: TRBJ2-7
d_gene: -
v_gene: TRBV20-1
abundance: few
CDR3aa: CSALVSGEQYF
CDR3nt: TGCAGTGCTCTCGTCTCGGGCGAGCAGTACTTC

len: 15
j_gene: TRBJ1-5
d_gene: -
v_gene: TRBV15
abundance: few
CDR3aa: CATSRNGVSNQPQHF
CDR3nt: TGTGCCACCAGCAGGAACGGGGTTAGCAATCAGCCCCAGCATTTT

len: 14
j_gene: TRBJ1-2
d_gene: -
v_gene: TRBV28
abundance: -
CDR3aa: CASSTGTEPYGYTF
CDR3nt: TGTGCCAGCAGTACCGGGACTGAACCCTATGGCTACACCTTC

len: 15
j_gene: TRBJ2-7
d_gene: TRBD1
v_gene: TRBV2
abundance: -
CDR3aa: CASRDRGWSSYEQYF
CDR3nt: TGTGCCAGCAGGGACAGGGGGTGGAGCTCCTACGAGCAGTACTTC